The 5 T cell receptor beta chains below all came from one sample that was sequenced in a study of T cells in Graves' hyperthyroidism and ophthalmopathy. RNA transcripts provided the source from which TCR beta CDR3 regions were amplified. RT-PCR in the first round (using the HTBI primer set) targeted the TCR CDR3. TCRdb re-derived calls from the multiplex PCR reads in MiXCR, one entry per CDR3 protein. The data show about 640,000 distinct CDR3 sequences, around 13% seen once. The sequenced sample consisted of blood. These receptors were collected from a woman in her 50s with Graves' ophthalmopathy.

In its sample, this clonotype was seen many times. The chain has TRBV5-1 and TRBJ1-5; no firm D call. V was cut by 1 base and J by 3 bases, with 5 bases left in between. The germline V gene encodes CDR1 SGHRS and CDR2 YFSETQ. This CDR3 spans 13 amino acids. CDR3 residues: CASSLMFNQPQHF. The DNA for the CDR3 is TGCGCCAGCAGCTTGATGTTCAATCAGCCCCAGCATTTT. The variable domain in full, completed from reference TRBV5-1 and TRBJ1-5, reads KAGVTQTPRYLIKTRGQQVTLSCSPISGHRSVSWYQQTPGQGLQFLFEYFSETQRNKGNFPGRFSGRQFSNSRSEMNVSTLELGDSALYLCASSLMFNQPQHFGDGTRLSIL.

This clonotype has a count of ten or more. V and J are TRBV30 and TRBJ1-5; unclear D gene. The CDR3 length is 13 residues. With 1 base removed from V and 3 bases from J, the gap between germline ends came to 7 bases. Germline-derived CDR1 and CDR2 are GTSNPN and SVGIG (reference sequence). The CDR3 nucleotides are TGTGCCTGGAGTGGGGGTACCAATCAGCCCCAGCATTTT. It specifies CAWSGGTNQPQHF.

This chain connects TRBV28 to TRBJ1-2; D is unclear. V dropped 6 bases and J dropped 0 bases, with 8 bases sitting between them. Per the germline V gene, CDR1 is MDHEN and CDR2 is SYDVKM. The CDR3 loop spans 13 amino acids. CDR3 bases: TGTGCCAGCAGCTATCGGCCTAACTATGGCTACACCTTC. It is translated as CASSYRPNYGYTF.

The table lists this clonotype with many counts. The genes are TRBV12-3 or TRBV12-4 and TRBJ2-1, with TRBD2 identical over 13 bases. CDR3 length: 14 amino acids. Trimming at V came to 6 bases and at J to 5 bases, leaving 1 base not matched to a gene. CDR3 residues: CASRGLAGNNEQFF. In DNA, the CDR3 is TGTGCCAGCAGGGGACTAGCGGGGAACAATGAGCAGTTCTTC.

The sample holds one count of this clonotype. CDR3 in DNA: TGTGCCAGCCCCCCAGATACGCAGTATTTT. Translating it yields CASPPDTQYF. The chain couples TRBV19 to TRBJ2-3, with no clear D. Per the germline V gene, CDR1 is LNHDA and CDR2 is SQIVND (reference sequence). The CDR3 runs 10 residues. V was pared by 9 bases and J by 4 bases, with 5 bases between.